Presented here are 11 T cell receptor beta chains from one specimen sequenced in a study of radiotherapy plus CTLA-4 blockade in lung cancer. Libraries were prepared by immunoSEQ multiplex PCR; TCRdb keeps only in-frame clonotypes and omits some of them. The repertoire holds 100,000 or so clones, about four fifths seen once, with about 25% in the top ten. The sequencing used peripheral blood, collected from a patient treated with radiotherapy plus ipilimumab. Every receptor here comes from a human donor with non-small cell lung cancer that progressed on radiotherapy plus ipilimumab.

The V gene is TRBV11-3, the J gene TRBJ2-1; 9 nucleotides line up with TRBD2. The germline V gene encodes CDR1 SGHNT and CDR2 YENEEA. With 5 bases clipped from V and 9 bases from J, the junction kept 14 bases outside the gene matches. The CDR3 runs 16 residues. The CDR3 sequence: CASSLYQREAGGEQFF. The CDR3 coding sequence is TGTGCCAGCAGCCTATATCAGCGGGAGGCTGGCGGTGAGCAGTTCTTC.

The rearrangement uses TRBV4-1 and TRBJ2-3; 14 bases agree with TRBD2. The CDR3 has 17 amino acids. V was pared by 1 base and J by 3 bases, with 3 bases of the junction left unmatched. CDR1 is MGHRA and CDR2 is YSYEKL in the germline V gene. CDR3 amino acids: CASSQGGTSGRTDTQYF. The CDR3 coding sequence is TGCGCCAGCAGCCAAGGCGGGACTAGCGGGAGAACAGATACGCAGTATTTT.

The chain recombines TRBV27 with TRBJ1-1; D gene uncertain. Looked up from germline, CDR1 is MNHEY and CDR2 is SMNVEV (reference sequence). Trimming pared 3 bases from V and 5 bases from J, leaving 7 bases between. CDR3 length: 12 residues. DNA for the CDR3: TGTGCCAGCAGTTTCACCGGAACTGAAGCTTTCTTT. This encodes CASSFTGTEAFF.

The genes are TRBV5-5 and TRBJ2-7; D is possibly TRBD1 or TRBD2 (5 bases each). The CDR3 totals 13 residues. Trimming stripped 5 bases from V and 2 bases from J, with 11 bases between. The germline gives CDR1 SGHKS, CDR2 YYEKEE (reference sequence). CDR3 in DNA: TGTGCCAGCAGTCGGGACGAAGCCTACGAGCAGTACTTC. It translates to CASSRDEAYEQYF.

The chain links TRBV7-3 to TRBJ2-2, with D unclear. Trimming shortened V by 3 bases and J by 4 bases, and 3 bases separated the two germline ends. CDR1 and CDR2 (germline): SGHTA, FQGTGA. The CDR3 length is 12 residues. The CDR3 DNA is TGTGCCAGCAGCTTCGGCACCGGGGAGCTGTTTTTT. Protein product: CASSFGTGELFF.

The genes are TRBV18 and TRBJ1-5, with D unresolved. The germline V gene has CDR1 KGHSH and CDR2 LQKENI. The CDR3 runs to 16 residues. Trimming stripped 6 bases from V and 6 bases from J, with 21 bases between. CDR3 coding DNA: TGTGCCAGCTCCCCGGGAGTAACAGTCATCGGTCAGCCCCAGCATTTT. The encoded protein is CASSPGVTVIGQPQHF.

The chain recombines TRBV28 with TRBJ1-5, with a tentative D call TRBD1 (6 bases). The CDR3 has 13 residues. Germline V gene data show CDR1 as MDHEN and CDR2 as SYDVKM. V was clipped by 7 bases and J by 1 base, with 8 bases between them. CDR3 in DNA: TGTGCCAGCAAGGACAGCAGCAATCAGCCCCAGCATTTT. The encoded protein is CASKDSSNQPQHF.

The V call is TRBV9, the J call TRBJ2-3; D remains ambiguous. CDR3 size: 15 residues. V lost 0 bases and J 2 bases, leaving 10 bases between the germline ends. CDR1 and CDR2 (germline): SGDLS, YYNGEE. The CDR3: CASSVVAGTTDTQYF. As DNA, the CDR3 is TGTGCCAGCAGCGTAGTAGCCGGTACCACAGATACGCAGTATTTT.

This chain links TRBV27 with TRBJ1-2; 11 bases map to TRBD1. The V and J ends lost 4 bases and 4 bases, in that order; junction bases with no gene match: 2. In germline, CDR1 is MNHEY, CDR2 SMNVEV (reference sequence). This CDR3 is built from 14 residues. The CDR3 spells CASSSGQGGYGYTF. In DNA form, the CDR3 reads TGTGCCAGCAGTTCGGGACAGGGGGGCTATGGCTACACCTTC.

This clone was seen a handful of times. The rearrangement uses TRBV20-1 and TRBJ2-7; weak D call: TRBD1 (6 bases). Germline V gives CDR1 DFQATT, CDR2 SNEGSKA (reference sequence). The ends were cut back, 5 bases at V and 7 bases at J, with 12 bases in the middle. The CDR3 runs to 11 residues. CDR3 sequence: CSALQGAEQYF. The CDR3 DNA reads as TGCAGTGCTCTACAGGGCGCGGAGCAGTACTTC.

The table lists this clone with a count of one. This chain joins TRBV5-6 and TRBJ2-2; a possible D gene is TRBD2 (5 bases). Between the trimmed V and J ends, which lost 1 base and 6 bases, there was a span of 16 bases. CDR1 is SGHDT and CDR2 is YYEEEE in the germline V gene. There are 16 residues in the CDR3. DNA for the CDR3: TGTGCCAGCAGCTTGTACCGGGGTCGAACCTCCGGGGAGCTGTTTTTT. Translated, it gives CASSLYRGRTSGELFF.